This record looks at one T cell receptor beta chain sequence and its context. The antigen is not known. The CDR3 has 21 amino acids. Germline V gene sequence: CDR1 LGHDT, CDR2 YNNKEL (reference sequence). V was pared by 3 bases and J by 0 bases, with 19 bases of the junction left unmatched. This record comes from a study of T-cell reconstitution after alpha-beta-depleted transplantation in children. Study results and caveats: The origin of alpha-beta T cells about two months after transplant was reportedly several hundred expanded graft clones. Most T-cell counts and diversity one year after the transplant came from T cells that were newly produced. There were some patients whose high TCRbeta diversity at day 60 came from surviving recipient T cells and thymic progenitors.

A library of TCRbeta sequences, prepared with unique molecular identifiers, was generated. TCRdb ran MiXCR on the PCR reads and lists one entry per CDR3 protein. The sample yields 350,000 to 500,000 distinct CDR3 sequences, approximately 42% seen once. The gene calls are TRBV3-1 and TRBJ2-1, with TRBD1 identical over 8 bases. The TCR was taken from a girl aged 2-10 years with aplastic anemia, due to receive a stem cell transplant. Here the sequenced sample was PBMCs, taken before TCRalphabeta/CD19-depleted stem cell transplant. CDR3 protein: CASSHPDRGSRSPASYNEQFF. Written as DNA, the CDR3 is TGTGCCAGCAGCCACCCCGACAGGGGAAGTAGGAGCCCAGCCTCCTACAATGAGCAGTTCTTC.